This T cell receptor beta chain was profiled in a study of cytomegalovirus exposure and HLA in healthy donors. Findings and limits, study-wide: Most TCR sequences showed up rarely, but some public TCRs showed up in many donors. Later analysis indicated greater clonal expansion among HLA-associated TCR beta chains than among equally common other chains.

A word on this clone: The antigen remains undetermined.

In the PCR, 60 Vbeta and 13 Jbeta primers were used. Here immunoSEQ multiplex PCR was the method, and the copy in TCRdb shows in-frame clones only, minus some. The data contain nearly 95,000 clones, over 55% of them singletons. The receptor was isolated from a woman aged 30 to 39 in good health and CMV-seronegative. The sequencing sample was made of PBMCs.

CDR3 sequence reads: CASSRRFEDEQFF. DNA for the CDR3: TGTGCCAGCAGTAGAAGGTTTGAGGATGAGCAGTTCTTC. The rearrangement uses TRBV6-5 and TRBJ2-1; D remains unclear. CDR1 and CDR2 (germline): MNHEY, SVGAGI. This CDR3 has 13 residues. V lost 5 bases and J 8 bases, leaving 13 bases between the germline ends.